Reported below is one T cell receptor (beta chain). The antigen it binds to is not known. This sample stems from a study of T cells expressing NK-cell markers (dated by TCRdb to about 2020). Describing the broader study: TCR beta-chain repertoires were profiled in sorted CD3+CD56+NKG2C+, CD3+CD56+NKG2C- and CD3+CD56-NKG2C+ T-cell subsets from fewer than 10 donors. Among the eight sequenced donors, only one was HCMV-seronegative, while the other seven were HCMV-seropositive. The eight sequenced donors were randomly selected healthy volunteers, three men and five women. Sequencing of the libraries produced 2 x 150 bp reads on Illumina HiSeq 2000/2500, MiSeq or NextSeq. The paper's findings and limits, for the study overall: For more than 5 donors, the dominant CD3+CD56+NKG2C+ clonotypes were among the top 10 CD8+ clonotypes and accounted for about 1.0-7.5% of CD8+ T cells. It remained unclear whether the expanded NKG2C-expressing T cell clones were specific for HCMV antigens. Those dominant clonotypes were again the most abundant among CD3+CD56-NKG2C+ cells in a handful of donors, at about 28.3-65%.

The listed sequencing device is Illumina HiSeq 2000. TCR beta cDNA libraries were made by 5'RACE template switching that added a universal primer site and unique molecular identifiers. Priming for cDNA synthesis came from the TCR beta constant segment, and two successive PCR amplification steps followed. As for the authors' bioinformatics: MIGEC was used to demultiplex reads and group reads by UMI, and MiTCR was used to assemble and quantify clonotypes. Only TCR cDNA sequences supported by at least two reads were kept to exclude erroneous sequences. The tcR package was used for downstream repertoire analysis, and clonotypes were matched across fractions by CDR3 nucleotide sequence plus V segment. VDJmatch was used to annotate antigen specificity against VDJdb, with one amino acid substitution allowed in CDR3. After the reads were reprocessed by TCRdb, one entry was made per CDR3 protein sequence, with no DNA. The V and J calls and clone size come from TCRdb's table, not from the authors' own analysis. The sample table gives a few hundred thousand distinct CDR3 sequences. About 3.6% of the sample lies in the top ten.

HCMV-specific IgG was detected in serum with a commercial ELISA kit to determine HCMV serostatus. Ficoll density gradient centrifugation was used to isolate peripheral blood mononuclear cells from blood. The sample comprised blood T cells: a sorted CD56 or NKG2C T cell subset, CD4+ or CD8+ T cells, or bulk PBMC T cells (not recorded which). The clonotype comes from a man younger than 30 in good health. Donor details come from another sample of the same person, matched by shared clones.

For the CDR3, the sequence is CSANPGWMNTEAFF. This chain is built from TRBV20-1 and TRBJ1-1; TCRdb lists TRBD1, though no DNA is available to test this call. Counted from cysteine to phenylalanine, this CDR3 has 14 amino acids. No DNA has been recorded. The CDR1 and CDR2 encoded by the germline V gene (reference sequence) are DFQATT and SNEGSKA.